This TCR beta chain was obtained from a study of response to subunit inactivated influenza vaccine. Per germline, CDR1 LGHNA and CDR2 YNFKEQ. The CDR3 sequence is 12 residues long. Trimming shortened V by 0 bases and J by 8 bases, and 4 bases separated the two germline ends. TCRdb reanalysed the RT-PCR reads using MiXCR and keeps one entry per CDR3 protein. Here the sample spans hundreds of thousands of distinct CDR3 sequences, around 10% being singletons. This sample also appeared in a second study, on T cells expressing NK-cell markers. In that study: TCR beta libraries carry UMIs added by 5'RACE template switching. NKG2C+ dominant clonotypes from 5 to 7 donors made up about 1.0-7.5% of CD8+ T cells. Where a handful of donors were concerned, these clonotypes also led the CD3+CD56-NKG2C+ fraction. It remained uncertain whether the expanded NKG2C+ T cell clones were specific for HCMV antigens.

This TCR was recovered from a man aged 50 to 59 who received an inactivated influenza vaccine. The source material was PBMCs from blood, sampled on the day of vaccination. This sequence joins TRBV4-2 and TRBJ1-4; D uncertain. The CDR3 protein is CASSQEKEKLFF. As DNA, the CDR3 is TGTGCCAGCAGCCAAGAGAAAGAAAAACTGTTTTTT.